This TCR beta chain was sequenced in a study of CD8+ T cells in alopecia areata. Study context: Among treated patients, oral tofacitinib was administered at 5 to 10 mg twice daily.

Unmatched junction bases numbered 4, after V lost 4 bases and J lost 3 bases. Germline V gene lookup returns CDR1 LNHDA and CDR2 SQIVND (reference sequence). CDR3 length: 14 amino acids. Isolated RNA was reverse transcribed into cDNA used as the sequencing template. TCRdb's table, derived via immunoSEQ multiplex PCR, lists solely in-frame clones and lacks some. The sample holds about 160,000 clones; around three fifths are singletons and the top ten take more than 0.7%. Details on this clone: What it binds is not known.

Findings of the study overall: Higher clonality was seen in lesional scalp than in normal scalp, especially in alopecia totalis/universalis.

The treatment: oral pan-JAK inhibitor, 5-10 mg twice daily. It was from alopecia areata patients that lesional scalp punch biopsies and peripheral blood were collected. This TCR derives from a human donor with alopecia areata. The V and J genes are TRBV19 and TRBJ1-2; the match to TRBD1 covers 8 bases. The specimen comprised CD4+ T cells sorted from blood, sampled at week 4, from a patient treated with tofacitinib. CDR3 amino acids: CASSTKTGDYGYTF. The DNA of the CDR3 is TGTGCCAGTAGTACCAAGACAGGGGACTATGGCTACACCTTC.